The TCR beta chain under discussion was sequenced for a study of blood T cell repertoires in COVID-19. For the study at large: Samples came from the United States, Italy and Spain, spanning acute and convalescent COVID-19.

Participant age was about 18 to 100 years, and participants resided in about two dozen US areas. Germline V gene sequence: CDR1 MNHEY, CDR2 SMNVEV (reference sequence). V lost 1 base to trimming and J lost 3 bases, with 10 bases between them. The CDR3 is 15 residues long. TCRdb's table, derived via immunoSEQ multiplex PCR, lists solely in-frame clones and lacks some. The sample includes 310,000 or so clones, more than 80% of them seen just once. The sample taken for sequencing was PBMCs or T cells enriched from blood (not recorded which). V is TRBV27 and J is TRBJ1-5; tentatively, D is TRBD1 (5 bases). The receptor was derived from a woman aged 25 to 39 who had recovered from COVID-19. This chain's CDR3 is CASSLLQVYNQPQHF. Written as DNA, the CDR3 is TGTGCCAGCAGTTTATTACAGGTTTACAATCAGCCCCAGCATTTT.